Below, 2 T cell receptor beta chains from the same sample are listed, as sequenced in a study of blood T cell repertoires in COVID-19. Some clones are missing from TCRdb's copy, which holds only in-frame ones; the method was immunoSEQ multiplex PCR. Of roughly 120,000 clones listed, around three quarters are singletons. What was sequenced was peripheral blood. The receptors originated from a man in his 70s with acute or convalescent COVID-19.

The genes are TRBV5-5 and TRBJ2-1; D is uncertain. Germline values: CDR1 SGHKS, CDR2 YYEKEE (reference sequence). The CDR3 runs 14 residues. V was pared by 3 bases and J by 2 bases, with 9 bases between. CDR3 amino acids: CASSSQRAYNEQFF. In nucleotides, the CDR3 is TGTGCCAGCAGCTCTCAAAGAGCCTACAATGAGCAGTTCTTC.

This chain links TRBV12-3 or TRBV12-4 with TRBJ1-5; D gene unclear. The CDR3 runs 12 residues. The V gene lost 6 bases and the J gene lost 8 bases, with 11 bases spanning the gap. The CDR3 here is CASSGDGEPQHF. The CDR3 nucleotides are TGTGCCAGCAGCGGAGACGGAGAGCCCCAGCATTTT.